The rows below give T cell receptor beta chains drawn from one sample of a study of Ad26.COV2.S vaccination and SARS-CoV-2 variants. Profiled with immunoSEQ multiplex PCR; TCRdb holds only in-frame clones, not every one. The repertoire has about 680,000 clones, around 89% of them found once; the top ten carry over 1.3%. The sequencing used peripheral blood, collected in a trial of Ad26.COV2.S vaccine versus placebo. The receptors derive from a person aged 18-65 years who received the Ad26.COV2.S COVID-19 vaccine or a placebo. Each CDR3 is given with its conserved first and last residue. The order of the fields is clone size, V gene, J gene, D gene, CDR3 protein, CDR3 DNA. The D gene is left open where the match is weak. Rows may omit the clone size; those that give it use once, few, many or a size class.

size: NA; V: TRBV5-1; J: TRBJ1-5; D: TRBD1; CDR3: CASSLGTGRVQPQHF; DNA: TGCGCCAGCAGCTTGGGGACAGGGAGGGTTCAGCCCCAGCATTTT
size: NA; V: TRBV14; J: TRBJ2-5; D: TRBD2; CDR3: CASSLWGLAGETQYF; DNA: TGTGCCAGCAGCCTTTGGGGACTAGCCGGGGAGACCCAGTACTTC
size: NA; V: TRBV3-1/TRBV3-2; J: TRBJ1-3; D: NA; CDR3: CASSQGFSPPGNTIYF; DNA: TGTGCCAGCAGCCAGGGATTCAGTCCTCCCGGAAACACCATATATTTT
size: NA; V: TRBV30; J: TRBJ2-2; D: TRBD2; CDR3: CAWSVAGTNTGELFF; DNA: TGTGCCTGGAGTGTAGCGGGGACGAACACCGGGGAGCTGTTTTTT
size: NA; V: TRBV5-1; J: TRBJ2-7; D: NA; CDR3: CASSFYRITEGGWYF; DNA: TGCGCCAGCAGCTTTTACAGGATTACCGAGGGGGGTTGGTACTTC
size: NA; V: TRBV5-1; J: TRBJ1-1; D: NA; CDR3: CASSLWSTGNTEAFF; DNA: TGCGCCAGCAGCTTGTGGTCAACAGGGAACACTGAAGCTTTCTTT
size: NA; V: TRBV27; J: TRBJ2-1; D: NA; CDR3: CASSLYLGESYNEQFF; DNA: TGTGCCAGCAGTTTATACCTAGGAGAATCCTACAATGAGCAGTTCTTC
size: NA; V: TRBV7-3; J: TRBJ1-2; D: NA; CDR3: CASSLTGAVPYGYTF; DNA: TGTGCCAGCAGCTTAACAGGGGCAGTGCCCTATGGCTACACCTTC
size: NA; V: TRBV7-9; J: TRBJ1-2; D: NA; CDR3: CASGSIGQSYGYTF; DNA: TGTGCCAGCGGTTCCATCGGACAGTCCTATGGCTACACCTTC
size: NA; V: TRBV13; J: TRBJ2-7; D: NA; CDR3: CASSPRPGPRIYEQYF; DNA: TGTGCCAGCAGCCCCCGGCCAGGCCCCCGTATCTACGAGCAGTACTTC
size: few; V: TRBV5-6; J: TRBJ2-7; D: NA; CDR3: CASRNAGYEQYF; DNA: TGTGCCAGCAGAAACGCAGGTTACGAGCAGTACTTC
size: NA; V: TRBV6-5; J: TRBJ1-3; D: NA; CDR3: CASSYSRYPGNTIYF; DNA: TGTGCCAGCAGTTACTCGAGATACCCTGGAAACACCATATATTTT
size: NA; V: TRBV13; J: TRBJ2-4; D: NA; CDR3: CASSLRTSKNIQYF; DNA: TGTGCCAGCAGCTTGCGGACTTCCAAAAACATTCAGTACTTC